The clone carrying this TCR beta chain was seen a single time. What it binds is not known. This sample is drawn from a study of T cell therapy after organ transplantation. Study-wide background: Therapy products were autologous CMV-specific T cells, peptide-expanded for about 2 weeks. CMV-specific T cells, median 1.92 x 10^8, were given as 2 to 6 intravenous infusions. General study results and limits: Reconstitution after therapy seemingly combined transferred and product-undetected endogenous clonotypes. Low CD8+ T cell yield possibly reduced coverage, hiding nonresponder expansions.

Clones were sequenced by immunoSEQ multiplex PCR, and TCRdb holds only the in-frame ones, with some missing. Among roughly 48,000 clones listed, approximately 94% were seen once. Germline V CDR1 and CDR2: ENHRY, SYGVKD. With 6 bases removed from V and 2 bases from J, the gap between germline ends came to 19 bases. The CDR3 spans 16 residues. The chain recombines TRBV10-3 with TRBJ1-1; D is uncertain. The sequences come from CD8+ T cells from blood, collected before autologous CMV-specific T cell therapy. This TCR came from a human patient who had received a solid organ transplant and had CMV disease. CDR3: CAISNLPQDGNTEAFF. The DNA of the CDR3 is TGTGCCATCAGCAATCTCCCCCAGGACGGTAACACTGAAGCTTTCTTT.